This TCR beta chain appears in the sequencing data of a study of blood T cells in healthy people across ages. To note about this clonotype: The junction shows a germline mismatch at one end, possibly a read error.

This CDR3 is 22 amino acids long. Germline assignment: CDR1 MRHNA and CDR2 SNTAGT. A J-beta primer mix and a sample-barcoded 5' primer were used in a second PCR of about 7 to 12 cycles. One entry per CDR3 protein results from TCRdb running MiXCR on the 5' RACE reads. The sample includes about 1.6 million distinct CDR3 sequences, 30% to 40% of them seen just once. Input material: blood. The TCR comes from a woman aged 25-40 years in good health. The chain joins TRBV6-4 to TRBJ2-2; TRBD2 aligns across 11 bases. Here the CDR3 reads CASSHSPPYSGRAPGDTGELFF. The CDR3 DNA reads as TGTGCCAGCAGTCACTCACCCCCATATAGCGGGAGGGCCCCCGGGGACACCGGGGAGCTGTTTTTT.